Below are 30 T cell receptor beta chains sequenced from a single sample in a study of blood T cell repertoires in COVID-19. Data came from immunoSEQ multiplex PCR; TCRdb stores just in-frame clones and leaves some out. The table has approximately 230,000 clones, about 85% seen once; the top ten hold about 6%. Sequences were obtained from PBMCs or T cells enriched from blood (not recorded which). These receptor sequences come from a woman aged 25-40 years with acute COVID-19.

This chain's CDR3 is CASSLMGGTGELFF. The DNA of the CDR3 is TGTGCCAGCAGCTTAATGGGGGGGACCGGGGAGCTGTTTTTT. The J gene is TRBJ2-2, the V gene TRBV13, with 7 bases matching TRBD2. CDR3 length: 14 amino acids. V lost 2 bases, J lost 5 bases, and 2 bases stayed unmatched. CDR1 is PRHDT, CDR2 FYEKMQ, per germline (reference sequence).

The rearrangement links TRBV5-6 to TRBJ1-6, with TRBD1 matching over 12 bases. Germline V lookup: CDR1 SGHDT, CDR2 YYEEEE. The CDR3 is 18 residues long. V lost 4 bases to trimming and J lost 4 bases; unmatched junction nucleotides: 9. Here the CDR3 DNA reads TGTGCCAGCAGCCCGGGACAGGGGGCAGGGGTATATAATTCACCCCTCCACTTT. Encoded protein: CASSPGQGAGVYNSPLHF.

V usage is TRBV7-8 and J usage is TRBJ1-6; D possibly corresponds to TRBD1 (6 bases). The CDR3 spans 14 residues. From germline, CDR1 is SGHVS and CDR2 FQNEAQ. Trimming took off 6 bases at V and 10 bases at J, with 16 bases between the two ends. The CDR3 DNA follows: TGTGCCAGCAGTTTACAGGGCGTAGGATCACCCCTCCACTTT. It specifies CASSLQGVGSPLHF.

The chain combines TRBV3-1 (or the pseudogene TRBV3-2) with TRBJ1-4; TRBD1 matches at 7 bases. CDR1 is LGHDT, CDR2 YNNKEL, per germline (reference sequence). V lost 0 bases and J lost 0; bases outside the gene matches: 1. CDR3 size: 16 residues. The CDR3 spells CASSQEGQSTNEKLFF. The CDR3 DNA reads TGTGCCAGCAGCCAAGAGGGACAGTCAACTAATGAAAAACTGTTTTTT.

This clone was observed at least ten times. The chain is built from TRBV9 and TRBJ1-1; D remains ambiguous. The CDR3 has 16 amino acids. V lost 6 bases and J 1 base, leaving 19 bases between the germline ends. CDR1 SGDLS and CDR2 YYNGEE come from the germline V gene. The DNA for the CDR3 is TGTGCCAGCACTCCGCAGATAGGCGGGGAGAACACTGAAGCTTTCTTT. Amino acids: CASTPQIGGENTEAFF.

The J gene is TRBJ2-5, the V gene TRBV4-1; 7 positions match TRBD1. Germline V CDR1 and CDR2: MGHRA, YSYEKL. CDR3 size: 16 residues. The V segment lost 1 base and the J segment 5 bases; nucleotides outside the gene matches: 10. CDR3 in amino acids: CASSQAPGGRQETQYF. The CDR3 DNA sequence: TGCGCCAGCAGCCAAGCCCCAGGGGGAAGGCAGGAGACCCAGTACTTC.

This chain links TRBV6-1 with TRBJ1-5; tentatively, D is TRBD1 (5 bases). This CDR3 has 16 amino acids. The V gene lost 1 base and the J gene lost 6 bases, with 16 bases spanning the gap. CDR1 and CDR2 from the germline V gene are MNHNS and SASEGT. The CDR3 loop is CASSEGRYRRAQPQHF. Written as DNA, the CDR3 is TGTGCCAGCAGTGAAGGTAGATACAGGAGGGCTCAGCCCCAGCATTTT.

V usage is TRBV28 and J usage is TRBJ1-1; 7 nucleotides align to TRBD1. The CDR3 has 12 amino acids. Trimming at V came to 5 bases and at J to 7 bases, leaving 4 bases not matched to a gene. Germline values: CDR1 MDHEN, CDR2 SYDVKM. The CDR3 DNA reads as TGTGCCAGCAGTAAAAGGGACAGTGAAGCTTTCTTT. Translated: CASSKRDSEAFF. Full variable domain (remainder filled in from reference TRBV28 and TRBJ1-1): DVKVTQSSRYLVKRTGEKVFLECVQDMDHENMFWYRQDPGLGLRLIYFSYDVKMKEKGDIPEGYSVSREKKERFSLILESASTNQTSMYLCASSKRDSEAFFGQGTRLTVV.

The chain is built from TRBV20-1 and TRBJ2-5, with TRBD2 identical over 7 bases. With 3 bases clipped from V and 4 bases from J, the junction kept 5 bases outside the gene matches. Germline V lookup: CDR1 DFQATT, CDR2 SNEGSKA (reference sequence). The CDR3 is made up of 13 amino acids. The CDR3 DNA reads TGCAGTGCTAGTTCGGGGGGACTAGAGACCCAGTACTTC. It yields the protein CSASSGGLETQYF.

The rearrangement links TRBV4-1 to TRBJ2-2; 9 bases match TRBD2. Trimming took 3 bases from V and 7 from J; bases not matched to a gene: 6. CDR1 is MGHRA and CDR2 is YSYEKL in the germline V gene. This CDR3 is 15 amino acids long. This chain's CDR3 is CASSHGTSSSGELFF. In DNA, the CDR3 is TGCGCCAGCAGCCACGGGACTAGCTCGAGCGGGGAGCTGTTTTTT.

This clone showed up just a few times. In nucleotides, the CDR3 is TGTGCCAGCAGCGATCGAACTAGCGGAAATCTCAATGAGCAGTTCTTC. Translating it yields CASSDRTSGNLNEQFF. This rearrangement joins TRBV5-5 to TRBJ2-1; 8 nucleotides align to TRBD2. CDR1 SGHKS and CDR2 YYEKEE come from the germline V gene (reference sequence). The CDR3 has 16 residues. After removal of 4 bases from V and 6 bases from J, the junction contained 12 bases not matched to a gene.

The chain combines TRBV28 with TRBJ1-6; a weak D match, TRBD1 (5 bases). V lost 5 bases to trimming and J lost 5 bases, with 13 bases between them. Germline-derived CDR1 and CDR2 are MDHEN and SYDVKM. The CDR3 consists of 15 residues. DNA for the CDR3: TGTGCCAGCAGTACAGGAGCCATCGATAATTCACCCCTCCACTTT. This gives the protein CASSTGAIDNSPLHF.

This chain links TRBV25-1 with TRBJ2-1; D unresolved. V was pared by 4 bases and J by 2 bases, with 6 bases between. The CDR3 is made up of 13 amino acids. In germline, CDR1 is MGHDK, CDR2 SYGVNS. CDR3 protein: CASSVLAYNEQFF. The CDR3 nucleotides read TGTGCCAGCAGTGTTCTAGCCTACAATGAGCAGTTCTTC.

This sequence joins TRBV5-1 and TRBJ2-1; 10 bases are shared with TRBD2. Germline V gives CDR1 SGHRS, CDR2 YFSETQ. This CDR3 has 17 residues. Germline trimming cut 1 base from V and 6 bases from J; bases unmatched to any gene: 10. The CDR3 sequence: CASSLMASGRGGNEQFF. DNA of the CDR3: TGCGCCAGCAGCTTGATGGCCAGCGGGAGGGGAGGCAATGAGCAGTTCTTC.

V gene TRBV27 combines with J gene TRBJ2-1; 10 bases align to TRBD2. Germline V gives CDR1 MNHEY, CDR2 SMNVEV (reference sequence). V dropped 4 bases and J dropped 8; count of bases not matched to a gene: 2. The CDR3 has 13 amino acids. The DNA of the CDR3 is TGTGCCAGCAGTTCAACTAGCGGGGATGAGCAGTTCTTC. Its protein product is CASSSTSGDEQFF.

This sequence joins TRBV9 and TRBJ1-1, with TRBD1 identical over 9 bases. Per the germline V gene, CDR1 is SGDLS and CDR2 is YYNGEE. V trimming: 0 bases; J trimming: 6 bases; junction bases outside the gene matches: 6. CDR3 length equals 15 residues. The CDR3 sequence is CASSVEGQGPAEAFF. The CDR3 DNA follows: TGTGCCAGCAGCGTAGAGGGACAGGGTCCCGCTGAAGCTTTCTTT.

V is TRBV9 and J is TRBJ1-1; no firm D call. Germline-derived CDR1 and CDR2 are SGDLS and YYNGEE. V lost 0 bases and J 6 bases, leaving 6 bases between the germline ends. The CDR3 runs to 12 residues. In DNA, the CDR3 is TGTGCCAGCAGCGTAGCTGAGGCTGAAGCTTTCTTT. Encoded protein: CASSVAEAEAFF.

The rearrangement uses TRBV29-1 and TRBJ2-1; D is possibly TRBD2 (6 bases). V was clipped by 7 bases and J by 2 bases, with 15 bases between them. This CDR3 region has 14 residues. Germline CDR1 and CDR2: SQVTM and ANQGSEA. CDR3 DNA sequence: TGCAGCGGTCAAACCCCGGGAGCCTACAATGAGCAGTTCTTC. Protein: CSGQTPGAYNEQFF.

In this sample, this clone turned up a few times. This chain joins TRBV18 and TRBJ1-1; 10 positions match TRBD1. Germline trimming cut 3 bases from V and 3 bases from J; bases unmatched to any gene: 7. Germline V gene lookup returns CDR1 KGHSH and CDR2 LQKENI. This CDR3 contains 16 residues. CDR3 loop: CASSPRQGAGDTEAFF. As DNA, the CDR3 is TGTGCCAGCTCACCTCGACAGGGGGCTGGGGACACTGAAGCTTTCTTT.

The chain's CDR3 is CAWSVLRRTSKNYNEQFF. CDR3 bases: TGTGCCTGGAGTGTACTAAGAAGGACAAGTAAAAACTACAATGAGCAGTTCTTC. The chain uses TRBV30 and TRBJ2-1; D might be TRBD1 (5 bases). Germline V CDR1 and CDR2: GTSNPN, SVGIG (reference sequence). The CDR3 covers 18 residues. Deletions cut 0 bases from V and 3 bases from J, with 21 bases between.

The chain joins TRBV5-1 to TRBJ2-1, with 11 bases that match TRBD1. The ends lost 4 bases at V and 0 bases at J; junction bases unmatched: 3. Germline CDR1 SGHRS, CDR2 YFSETQ. The CDR3 runs to 16 residues. The CDR3 region has the DNA TGCGCCAGCAGCGGAGGGACAGGGGGCTCCTACAATGAGCAGTTCTTC. Its protein product is CASSGGTGGSYNEQFF.

This chain joins TRBV2 and TRBJ1-6, with 7 nucleotides matching TRBD1. This CDR3 has 13 residues. The germline V gene has CDR1 SNHLY and CDR2 FYNNEI. Trimming cost V 3 bases and J 9 bases; bases outside gene matches: 2. This CDR3 is CASSDEGASPLHF. CDR3 sequence (DNA): TGTGCCAGCAGTGACGAGGGGGCTTCACCCCTCCACTTT.

This clone was seen a single time. The chain recombines TRBV3-1 (or the pseudogene TRBV3-2) with TRBJ2-5; the match to TRBD2 covers 11 bases. The V gene's germline CDR1 is LGHDT and CDR2 YNNKEL (reference sequence). J was trimmed by 5 bases and V by 1 base; bases with no gene match: 9. This CDR3 has 17 residues. CDR3 loop: CASSQVPSGRLGETQYF. The CDR3 DNA reads as TGTGCCAGCAGCCAAGTGCCTAGCGGGAGGCTGGGGGAGACCCAGTACTTC.

This chain connects TRBV12-3 or TRBV12-4 to TRBJ1-2, with TRBD1 identical over 7 bases. CDR3 length equals 13 residues. With V trimmed by 6 bases and J by 7 bases, 8 bases remained unmatched. The CDR3 reads CASRLRGLSGYTF. CDR3 coding DNA: TGTGCCAGCAGGTTGAGGGGGCTAAGTGGCTACACCTTC.

This chain connects TRBV18 to TRBJ1-1; no clear D. The CDR3 spans 13 residues. V lost 0 bases, J lost 3 bases, and 5 bases lay in between. Looked up from germline, CDR1 is KGHSH and CDR2 is LQKENI. CDR3 coding DNA: TGTGCCAGCTCACCACCGAGGTACACTGAAGCTTTCTTT. Amino acids: CASSPPRYTEAFF.

Only one count was recorded for this clone. This rearrangement joins TRBV5-1 to TRBJ2-7; 7 nucleotides line up with TRBD1. This CDR3 contains 13 residues. J lost 3 bases, V lost 4 bases, and 4 bases had no gene match. Germline lookup yields CDR1 SGHRS and CDR2 YFSETQ. The CDR3 region has the DNA TGCGCCAGCAGCCAAGCAGGGGGCTACGAGCAGTACTTC. Translating gives CASSQAGGYEQYF. Looking up the rest from reference TRBV5-1 and TRBJ2-7 gives the full variable domain: KAGVTQTPRYLIKTRGQQVTLSCSPISGHRSVSWYQQTPGQGLQFLFEYFSETQRNKGNFPGRFSGRQFSNSRSEMNVSTLELGDSALYLCASSQAGGYEQYFGPGTRLTVT.

This chain connects TRBV15 to TRBJ1-2, with 11 positions matching TRBD1. From germline, CDR1 is LNHNV and CDR2 YYDKDF (reference sequence). CDR3 length equals 15 residues. J lost 4 bases, V lost 3 bases, and 4 bases had no gene match. CDR3 loop: CATSRDRGHTYGYTF. The DNA for the CDR3 is TGTGCCACCAGCAGGGACAGGGGGCATACCTATGGCTACACCTTC.

The chain couples TRBV5-1 to TRBJ2-1, with unresolved D. The CDR3 contains 13 residues. The ends were cut back, 0 bases at V and 6 bases at J, with 7 bases in the middle. Germline V gene sequence: CDR1 SGHRS, CDR2 YFSETQ. CDR3 sequence reads: CASSLDSTNEQFF. For the CDR3, the DNA is TGCGCCAGCAGCTTGGACAGTACCAATGAGCAGTTCTTC. Full variable domain (remainder filled in from reference TRBV5-1 and TRBJ2-1): KAGVTQTPRYLIKTRGQQVTLSCSPISGHRSVSWYQQTPGQGLQFLFEYFSETQRNKGNFPGRFSGRQFSNSRSEMNVSTLELGDSALYLCASSLDSTNEQFFGPGTRLTVL.

V usage is TRBV7-3 and J usage is TRBJ2-6; perhaps TRBD2 as D (5 bases). Trimming stripped 2 bases from V and 2 bases from J, with 7 bases between. Germline V gene data show CDR1 as SGHTA and CDR2 as FQGTGA. The CDR3 is made up of 15 amino acids. CDR3 amino acids: CASSLEGTGANVLTF. The DNA for the CDR3 is TGTGCCAGCAGCTTAGAGGGTACTGGGGCCAACGTCCTGACTTTC.

The chain links TRBV3-1 (or the pseudogene TRBV3-2) to TRBJ2-3; TRBD1 matches at 8 bases. This CDR3 is built from 15 residues. Germline V gene data show CDR1 as LGHDT and CDR2 as YNNKEL (reference sequence). V trimming: 5 bases; J trimming: 2 bases; junction bases outside the gene matches: 6. The CDR3 DNA is TGTGCCAGCAGCTTAACGACAGGGGACACAGATACGCAGTATTTT. This translates into CASSLTTGDTDTQYF.